The TCR beta chain under discussion was sequenced for a study of cytomegalovirus exposure and HLA in healthy donors. The CDR3 is made up of 13 amino acids. The V and J ends lost 6 bases and 7 bases, in that order; junction bases with no gene match: 8. Germline CDR1 reads MDHEN; CDR2 reads SYDVKM. 13 Jbeta primers and 60 Vbeta primers were used for the PCR. The assay was immunoSEQ multiplex PCR, and TCRdb's table has in-frame clones only and misses some. Of 130,000 to 150,000 clones in the sample, roughly 75% are singletons; the top ten hold under 7.5%. Sequencing was carried out using PBMCs. The clonotype comes from a man aged 35-49 years in good health and CMV-seropositive. The chain links TRBV28 to TRBJ1-2, with 7 bases lining up with TRBD1. CDR3 region: CASSRDRVSGYTF. CDR3 in DNA: TGTGCCAGCAGCCGAGACAGGGTGAGTGGCTACACCTTC.